This T cell receptor (beta chain) was observed in a study of blood T cells in healthy people across ages. Using a J-beta primer mix together with a sample-barcoded 5' primer, a second PCR was run for roughly 7 to 12 cycles. TCRdb called the 5' RACE reads again in MiXCR, with one record for every CDR3 protein. Of hundreds of thousands of distinct CDR3 sequences listed, approximately 21% are singletons. The sample holds a few counts of this clonotype. Its antigen is undetermined. The amount of total RNA extracted per sample was at least 5 micrograms. Whole-study findings and limits: PBMCs that were unsorted prevented a conclusive naive versus antigen-experienced comparison. Long-lived donors exceeded aged donors in naive CD4+ cells and diversity.

The length of the CDR3 is 14 residues. V dropped 5 bases and J dropped 7; count of bases not matched to a gene: 7. The clonotype originates from a man aged 65 to 79 in good health. Source material: blood. The chain recombines TRBV12-3 or TRBV12-4 with TRBJ1-2; TRBD1 aligns across 10 bases. CDR3: CASSPGTGVPGYTF. The DNA for the CDR3 is TGTGCCAGCAGTCCCGGGACAGGGGTTCCTGGCTACACCTTC.